One sample yielded the 7 T cell receptor beta chains listed below, sequenced in a study of identical twins. Via MiXCR, TCRdb re-called the 5' RACE reads, giving one row per CDR3 protein. There are around 1.7 million distinct CDR3 sequences in the sample; about 31% occur only once, and about 0.27% lies in the top ten. The sample was cord blood. The receptor source for this set is a newborn girl in good health.

The chain employs TRBV28 and TRBJ1-3, with D unclear. This CDR3 region has 13 residues. V was shortened by 6 bases and J by 8 bases, with 14 bases between the two germline ends. From germline, CDR1 is MDHEN and CDR2 SYDVKM. This CDR3 reads CASRVLWEDTIYF. CDR3 nucleotides: TGTGCCAGCAGAGTTCTATGGGAGGACACCATATATTTT. The whole variable domain, remainder taken from reference TRBV28 and TRBJ1-3, is DVKVTQSSRYLVKRTGEKVFLECVQDMDHENMFWYRQDPGLGLRLIYFSYDVKMKEKGDIPEGYSVSREKKERFSLILESASTNQTSMYLCASRVLWEDTIYFGEGSWLTVV.

This clonotype occurred a few times. The chain joins TRBV9 to TRBJ2-1, with unresolved D. With 0 bases removed from V and 0 bases from J, the gap between germline ends came to 19 bases. CDR1 is SGDLS and CDR2 is YYNGEE in the germline V gene. This CDR3 has 19 amino acids. As DNA, the CDR3 is TGTGCCAGCAGCGTAGTAGTGCGGCGCTCCACGAGCTCCTACAATGAGCAGTTCTTC. This sequence encodes CASSVVVRRSTSSYNEQFF.

The chain has TRBV27 and TRBJ1-1; tentatively, D is TRBD1 (5 bases). V lost 1 base and J 6 bases, leaving 9 bases between the germline ends. In germline, CDR1 is MNHEY, CDR2 SMNVEV (reference sequence). This CDR3 has 13 residues. The CDR3 sequence is CASSLFGRAEAFF. In nucleotides, the CDR3 is TGTGCCAGCAGTTTATTCGGCAGGGCTGAAGCTTTCTTT.

Regarding this clonotype: Germline and junction disagree at one end, which may indicate a read error. The V call is TRBV20-1, the J call TRBJ1-6; no definite D call. Germline V lookup: CDR1 DFQATT, CDR2 SNEGSKA (reference sequence). The CDR3 runs 15 residues. In DNA form, the CDR3 reads TGCAGTGCTAGAGAAAGCCTAGGGATACATTCACCCCCCCACTTT. This sequence encodes CSARESLGIHSPPHF.

The chain links TRBV7-2 to TRBJ2-3, with 8 positions matching TRBD1. There are 14 residues in the CDR3. CDR1 is SGHTA, CDR2 FQGNSA, per germline. With 5 bases clipped from V and 6 bases from J, the junction kept 7 bases outside the gene matches. CDR3 nucleotide sequence: TGTGCCAGCAGCAAACGGACAGGGCCGGATACGCAGTATTTT. Protein: CASSKRTGPDTQYF. The variable domain in full, completed from reference TRBV7-2 and TRBJ2-3, reads GAGVSQSPSNKVTEKGKDVELRCDPISGHTALYWYRQSLGQGLEFLIYFQGNSAPDKSGLPSDRFSAERTGGSVSTLTIQRTQQEDSAVYLCASSKRTGPDTQYFGPGTRLTVL.

This clonotype has only a few counts. This chain connects TRBV28 to TRBJ2-7, with D possibly TRBD2 on 7 matching bases. Germline assignment: CDR1 MDHEN and CDR2 SYDVKM. The CDR3 sequence is 12 residues long. As DNA, the CDR3 is TGTGCTTCGGGGGGCTTCCCCTACGAGCAGTACTTC. The encoded protein is CASGGFPYEQYF.

Only one count was recorded for this clonotype. V and J are TRBV5-1 and TRBJ2-1, with D tentatively TRBD1 (5 bases). Trimming took 6 bases from V and 11 from J, leaving 18 bases between them. Germline V gene lookup returns CDR1 SGHRS and CDR2 YFSETQ. The CDR3 sequence is 13 residues long. CDR3 loop: CASNLRVSSKQFF. As DNA, the CDR3 is TGCGCCAGCAACCTCAGGGTCTCGAGTAAGCAGTTCTTC.